These T cell receptor beta chains were read from a single sample in a study of cytomegalovirus exposure and HLA in healthy donors. Libraries were prepared by immunoSEQ multiplex PCR; TCRdb keeps only in-frame clonotypes and omits some of them. Altogether approximately 190,000 clones are present, roughly 84% being singletons, with the ten largest covering about an eighth. Sequencing was carried out using PBMCs. The receptors come from a woman in her twenties or thirties in good health and CMV-seropositive. CDR3s include the opening cysteine and the closing phenylalanine or tryptophan. The D gene is left open where the match is weak. Part of the rows lack a size; the others show once, few, many or a class for expanded clones.

CDR3 | DNA | size | J | D | V
CASSSRGPYNEQFF | TGTGCCAGCAGCTCCAGGGGGCCCTACAATGAGCAGTTCTTC | NA | TRBJ2-1 | TRBD1 | TRBV5-4
CASTYGVGRQPQHF | TGTGCCAGCACCTACGGGGTAGGCAGGCAGCCCCAGCATTTT | once | TRBJ1-5 | NA | TRBV6-6
CAWEGTLRDYGYTF | TGTGCCTGGGAGGGAACACTACGTGACTATGGCTACACCTTC | NA | TRBJ1-2 | NA | TRBV30
CASSQSGTGGLGEAFF | TGTGCCAGCAGCCAATCCGGGACAGGGGGTTTGGGTGAAGCTTTCTTT | NA | TRBJ1-1 | TRBD1 | TRBV4-2
CAISGEGLAGGGQYF | TGTGCCATCAGTGGAGAAGGACTAGCGGGAGGGGGGCAGTATTTT | NA | TRBJ2-3 | TRBD2 | TRBV10-3
CASSLRERDYGYTF | TGCGCCAGCAGCCTGCGGGAGAGGGACTATGGCTACACCTTC | once | TRBJ1-2 | NA | TRBV4-1
CASRQGGETQYF | TGTGCCAGTAGACAGGGGGGAGAGACCCAGTACTTC | NA | TRBJ2-5 | TRBD1 | TRBV19
CASSYSDSYEQYF | TGTGCCAGCAGTTACTCAGACAGTTACGAGCAGTACTTC | NA | TRBJ2-7 | NA | TRBV6-5
CASSIDGTYEQYF | TGTGCCAGCAGCATCGACGGGACCTACGAGCAGTACTTC | NA | TRBJ2-7 | NA | TRBV7-9
CSVGTSGNSYNEQFF | TGCAGCGTTGGGACTAGCGGGAACTCCTACAATGAGCAGTTCTTC | NA | TRBJ2-1 | TRBD2 | TRBV29-1
CASSLGQILPSTQYF | TGTGCCAGCAGTCTTGGACAGATCCTCCCAAGTACGCAGTATTTT | once | TRBJ2-3 | NA | TRBV27
CASSARDRGLREQYF | TGTGCCAGCAGTGCCCGGGACAGGGGGTTGCGTGAGCAGTACTTC | NA | TRBJ2-7 | TRBD1 | TRBV28
CASRWTGESSYNEQFF | TGTGCCAGCAGGTGGACAGGCGAGAGCTCCTACAATGAGCAGTTCTTC | NA | TRBJ2-1 | TRBD1 | TRBV28
CATSRDTGSGYTF | TGTGCCACCAGCAGAGATACAGGGAGCGGCTACACCTTC | NA | TRBJ1-2 | NA | TRBV15
CASSVGRNTEAFF | TGTGCCAGCAGCGTAGGCAGGAACACTGAAGCTTTCTTT | NA | TRBJ1-1 | NA | TRBV9
CASKYSGRNPDTQYF | TGTGCCAGTAAATATAGCGGGAGGAACCCAGATACGCAGTATTTT | NA | TRBJ2-3 | TRBD2 | TRBV2
CASSLLGLAGGPGEQYF | TGCGCCAGCAGCTTGTTGGGACTAGCGGGAGGGCCCGGCGAGCAGTACTTC | NA | TRBJ2-7 | TRBD2 | TRBV5-1
CASSLGPHPYEQYF | TGTGCCAGCAGCTTAGGGCCACACCCCTACGAGCAGTACTTC | NA | TRBJ2-7 | NA | TRBV11-3
CASSRGHGTEAFF | TGTGCCAGCAGCAGGGGACACGGCACTGAAGCTTTCTTT | NA | TRBJ1-1 | NA | TRBV5-5
CASSLFATNEKLFF | TGTGCCAGCAGCCTTTTTGCAACTAATGAAAAACTGTTTTTT | NA | TRBJ1-4 | NA | TRBV5-6
CASSYRGLPWETQYF | TGTGCCAGCAGTTACCGGGGACTACCCTGGGAGACCCAGTACTTC | NA | TRBJ2-5 | TRBD2 | TRBV6-5
CASSPRDGYTF | TGTGCCAGCTCCCCGAGGGATGGCTACACCTTC | NA | TRBJ1-2 | NA | TRBV18
CASPPLAGARSWDYEQYF | TGTGCCAGCCCTCCCCTAGCGGGAGCTAGGAGCTGGGACTACGAGCAGTACTTC | NA | TRBJ2-7 | TRBD2 | TRBV28
CASSLDRATDTQYF | TGCGCCAGCAGCTTGGACAGGGCTACAGATACGCAGTATTTT | few | TRBJ2-3 | NA | TRBV5-1
CASTPQQGAETQYF | TGTGCCAGCACCCCCCAACAGGGGGCAGAGACCCAGTACTTC | NA | TRBJ2-5 | TRBD1 | TRBV6-1
CASSLSGALNTGELFF | TGCGCCAGCAGCTTGTCAGGGGCGCTGAACACCGGGGAGCTGTTTTTT | NA | TRBJ2-2 | NA | TRBV5-1
CASSFLEGTGEQFF | TGTGCCAGCAGTTTTTTGGAGGGAACGGGTGAGCAGTTCTTC | NA | TRBJ2-1 | NA | TRBV27
CASSPRTSAPYEQYF | TGTGCCAGCAGTCCCCGGACTAGCGCTCCCTACGAGCAGTACTTC | NA | TRBJ2-7 | TRBD2 | TRBV27
CATSGALAKNIQYF | TGTGCCACCAGCGGAGCACTAGCCAAAAACATTCAGTACTTC | NA | TRBJ2-4 | NA | TRBV15
CASSLERGTHEQYF | TGTGCCAGCAGCTTAGAACGAGGGACACACGAGCAGTACTTC | NA | TRBJ2-7 | NA | TRBV11-2
CAWNTGSSYNEQFF | TGTGCCTGGAATACGGGAAGCTCCTACAATGAGCAGTTCTTC | NA | TRBJ2-1 | NA | TRBV30
CASKGIGSYEQYF | TGTGCCAGTAAGGGGATTGGCTCCTACGAGCAGTACTTC | NA | TRBJ2-7 | NA | TRBV2